This T cell receptor (beta chain) originates from a study of STAT5B mutations in CD4+ large granular lymphocyte leukemia. Study as a whole: Among healthy donors, a particular HLA allele went with more CDR3 'QG' motifs. Regarding the study as a whole: Without HLA matching, higher CD4+ than CD8+ T-LGLL clonality could reflect small sample size. CD4-sorted patient repertoires seemed more clonal than healthy CD4+ repertoires.

Points on this clone: Its specificity is unknown.

The CDR3 has 17 amino acids. Germline loops: CDR1 SGDLS, CDR2 YYNGEE. The V and J ends lost 0 bases and 1 base respectively, with 14 bases between them. The survey-level immunoSEQ assay was used. Clones were sequenced by immunoSEQ multiplex PCR, and TCRdb holds only the in-frame ones, with some missing. Of about 48,000 clones in the sample, around 70% were seen once. Sequenced: CD4+ T cells from blood buffy coats. The J gene is TRBJ2-4, the V gene TRBV9; a possible D gene is TRBD1 (6 bases). This sequence was found in a human donor in good health. CDR3 DNA sequence: TGTGCCAGCAGCGTAGGTCCAGGGGTCGATGCCAAAAACATTCAGTACTTC. Translating it yields CASSVGPGVDAKNIQYF.